This T cell receptor beta chain came from a study of shared clonotypes between healthy human individuals. Across the whole study: Three CD4 naive, three CD4 memory, two CD8 naive and one CD8 memory plate were used per donor.

The table came from immunoSEQ multiplex PCR; TCRdb's copy has only in-frame clones and leaves some out. The table records around 2.5 million clones, roughly 93% of them present only once. Trimming cost V 2 bases and J 6 bases; bases outside gene matches: 9. The CDR3 consists of 16 residues. The V gene's germline CDR1 is SNHLY and CDR2 FYNNEI. On this clone: Its matching antigen is unknown.

Study-level points and caveats: Deeper or shallower sequencing was expected to change how clonotypes are shared among donors. Blood was the sole source, and tissue repertoires probably differ. As a rule, naive subsets had a larger estimated richness than memory subsets.

The origin of this receptor is a man younger than 35 in good health. Some clones in this sample may be carry-over from other donors' samples. V usage is TRBV2 and J usage is TRBJ2-3; 9 bases fit TRBD2. Sequenced input: naive CD4+ T cells from PBMCs. The subset denotes: CD45RA+ positively selected. CDR3 region: CASSELLAGARDTQYF. CDR3 bases: TGTGCCAGCAGTGAATTGTTAGCGGGAGCGCGGGATACGCAGTATTTT.